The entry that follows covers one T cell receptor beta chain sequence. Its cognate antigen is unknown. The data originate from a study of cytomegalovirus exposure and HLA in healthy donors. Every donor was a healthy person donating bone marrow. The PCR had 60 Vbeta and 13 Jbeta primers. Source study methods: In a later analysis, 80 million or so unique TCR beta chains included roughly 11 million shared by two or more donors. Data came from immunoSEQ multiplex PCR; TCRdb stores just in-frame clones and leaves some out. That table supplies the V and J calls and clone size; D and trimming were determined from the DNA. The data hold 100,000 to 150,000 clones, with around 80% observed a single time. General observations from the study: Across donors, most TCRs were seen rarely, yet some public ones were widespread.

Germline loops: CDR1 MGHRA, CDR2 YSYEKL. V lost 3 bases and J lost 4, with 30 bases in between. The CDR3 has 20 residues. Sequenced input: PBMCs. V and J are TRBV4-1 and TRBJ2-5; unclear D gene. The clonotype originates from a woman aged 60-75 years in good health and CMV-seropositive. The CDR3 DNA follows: TGCGCCAGCAGCCAGAAACCTTTGCGGCTCACTACTGTCGGGTCAGAGACCCAGTACTTC. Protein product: CASSQKPLRLTTVGSETQYF.